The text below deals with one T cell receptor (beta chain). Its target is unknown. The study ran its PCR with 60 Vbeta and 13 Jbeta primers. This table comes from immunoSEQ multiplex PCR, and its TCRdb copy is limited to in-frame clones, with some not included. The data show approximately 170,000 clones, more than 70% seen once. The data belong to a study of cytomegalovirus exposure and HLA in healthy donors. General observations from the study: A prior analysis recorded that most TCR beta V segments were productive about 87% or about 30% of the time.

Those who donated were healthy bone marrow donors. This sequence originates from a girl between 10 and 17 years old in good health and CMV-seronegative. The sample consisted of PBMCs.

DNA for the CDR3: TGTGCCAGCAGGCAGCGTCGGGACACCTTATTCAACACTGAAGCTTTCTTT. This gives the protein CASRQRRDTLFNTEAFF. The chain joins TRBV27 to TRBJ1-1; possibly TRBD1 for D (6 bases). The V gene's germline CDR1 is MNHEY and CDR2 SMNVEV (reference sequence). Deletions cut 6 bases from V and 2 bases from J, with 22 bases between. The CDR3 sequence is 17 residues long.